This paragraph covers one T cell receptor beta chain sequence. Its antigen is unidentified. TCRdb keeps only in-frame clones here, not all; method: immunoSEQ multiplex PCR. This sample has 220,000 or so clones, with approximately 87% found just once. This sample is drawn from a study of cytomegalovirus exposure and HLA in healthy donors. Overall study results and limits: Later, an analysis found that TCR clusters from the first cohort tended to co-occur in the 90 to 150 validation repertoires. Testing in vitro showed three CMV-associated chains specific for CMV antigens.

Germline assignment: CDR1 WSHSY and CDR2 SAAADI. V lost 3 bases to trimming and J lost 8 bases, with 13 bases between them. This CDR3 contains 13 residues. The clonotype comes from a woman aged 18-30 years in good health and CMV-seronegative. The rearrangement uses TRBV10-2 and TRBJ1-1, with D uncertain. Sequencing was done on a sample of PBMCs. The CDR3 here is CASSERPRSEAFF. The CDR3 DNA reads TGCGCCAGCAGTGAACGGCCTCGTAGCGAAGCTTTCTTT.